The present T cell receptor beta chain was sequenced within a study of T cells expressing NK-cell markers. Overall study: One of the eight sequenced donors was seronegative, whereas the other seven were HCMV-seropositive. General study points: In a group of 5 or 6 donors, dominant NKG2C+ clonotypes represented roughly 1.0-7.0% of CD8+ T cells. The CD3+CD56-NKG2C+ fraction was also led by these clonotypes in a few donors.

Germline V gives CDR1 SGHAT, CDR2 FQNNGV. The CDR3 extends over 11 amino acids. Synthesis of TCR beta cDNA relied on 5'RACE template switching carrying UMIs. TCRdb re-called the 5' RACE reads and catalogs CDR3 proteins one per entry, DNA excluded. The sample has 150,000 or so distinct CDR3 sequences, and its top ten clones hold around a third. A word on this clonotype: The antigen remains undetermined.

V and J are TRBV11-2 and TRBJ2-7; the TCRdb call, TRBD2, lacks DNA for checking. The TCR was taken from a woman aged 50 to 60 in good health. The sequenced material came from blood T cells: a sorted CD56 or NKG2C T cell subset, CD4+ or CD8+ T cells, or bulk PBMC T cells (not recorded which). The CDR3 region is CASSWTSEQYF.